This T cell receptor (beta chain) was recorded in a study of T cells in Graves' hyperthyroidism and ophthalmopathy. V was pared by 5 bases and J by 2 bases, with 12 bases between. This CDR3 region has 14 residues. Germline V gene lookup returns CDR1 SGHTA and CDR2 FQGNSA. It was RNA transcripts that yielded the amplified TCR beta CDR3 regions. An initial round of RT-PCR targeting the TCR CDR3 relied on the HTBI primer set. TCRdb processed the multiplex PCR reads anew with MiXCR; each CDR3 protein has one entry. The sample includes about 200,000 distinct CDR3 sequences, around 20% of them seen just once.

The clonotype originates from a middle-aged man with Graves' hyperthyroidism. The sequenced sample consisted of blood. The genes are TRBV7-2 and TRBJ1-2; D uncertain. DNA of the CDR3: TGTGCCAGCAGCCCAACCACAGTAAACTATGGCTACACCTTC. Protein sequence: CASSPTTVNYGYTF.